One and the same sample provided the 14 T cell receptor beta chains below, sequenced in a study of technical replicates of blood from a few donors. Measured with immunoSEQ multiplex PCR; TCRdb has only the in-frame clones, and not every one. The sample holds approximately 75,000 clones, approximately 94% seen once. The specimen was T cells isolated from PBMCs. Receptor source: a human donor in good health.

This sequence joins TRBV4-1 and TRBJ1-4; 9 positions match TRBD1. Trimming at V came to 2 bases and at J to 0 bases, leaving 13 bases not matched to a gene. This CDR3 contains 20 residues. Germline values: CDR1 MGHRA, CDR2 YSYEKL. The CDR3 protein is CASSQHPGQGFVATNEKLFF. Here the CDR3 DNA reads TGCGCCAGCAGCCAACACCCGGGACAGGGTTTTGTGGCAACTAATGAAAAACTGTTTTTT.

DNA of the CDR3: TGCGCCAGCAGCCCGGCGGGTCACGGGGAGCTGTTTTTT. It translates to CASSPAGHGELFF. V gene TRBV5-1 combines with J gene TRBJ2-2; perhaps TRBD2 as D (5 bases). In germline, CDR1 is SGHRS, CDR2 YFSETQ. This CDR3 has 13 residues. Trimming took 4 bases from V and 7 from J, leaving 11 bases between them. Based on the CDR3 plus reference TRBV5-1 and TRBJ2-2, the full variable domain is KAGVTQTPRYLIKTRGQQVTLSCSPISGHRSVSWYQQTPGQGLQFLFEYFSETQRNKGNFPGRFSGRQFSNSRSEMNVSTLELGDSALYLCASSPAGHGELFFGEGSRLTVL.

The rearrangement uses TRBV7-3 and TRBJ2-7, with unresolved D. The CDR3 spans 14 residues. Germline V gene lookup returns CDR1 SGHTA and CDR2 FQGTGA. V was shortened by 0 bases and J by 0 bases, with 6 bases between the two germline ends. CDR3 region: CASSLTVSSYEQYF. The CDR3, as DNA: TGTGCCAGCAGCTTAACGGTTAGCTCCTACGAGCAGTACTTC.

This clone was picked up one time. The chain couples TRBV4-2 to TRBJ2-2; D is perhaps TRBD2 (6 bases). The CDR3 is 13 residues long. Germline values: CDR1 LGHNA, CDR2 YNFKEQ. The V end was cut by 3 bases, the J end by 6 bases, with 8 bases between. CDR3 DNA: TGTGCCAGCAGCCAGGGGGAGGCCGGGGAGCTGTTTTTT. Its translation: CASSQGEAGELFF.

The rearrangement joins TRBV5-6 to TRBJ2-7, with a weak D call TRBD2 (5 bases). Germline V gives CDR1 SGHDT, CDR2 YYEEEE. The CDR3 has 13 residues. V gave up 7 bases and J gave up 4 bases, with 15 bases separating them. CDR3 coding DNA: TGTGCCAGCGGACCTCTAAGCGGTTACGAGCAGTACTTC. It yields the protein CASGPLSGYEQYF.

The rearrangement uses TRBV6-5 and TRBJ1-5; D might be TRBD1 (5 bases). Trimming cost V 0 bases and J 6 bases, with 12 bases left between them. CDR3 size: 15 residues. Per germline, CDR1 MNHEY and CDR2 SVGAGI. The CDR3 nucleotides are TGTGCCAGCAGTTACTCGGCTACAGGTAGTCAGCCCCAGCATTTT. It yields the protein CASSYSATGSQPQHF.

The V call is TRBV6-6, the J call TRBJ1-4, with TRBD1 matching 8 bases. The CDR3 has 12 residues. V shed 8 bases and J 7 bases; nucleotides not matched to a gene: 3. The germline gives CDR1 MNHNY, CDR2 SVGAGI (reference sequence). The CDR3 DNA is TGTGCCAGCGGCGGACAGGGTGAAAAACTGTTTTTT. It encodes CASGGQGEKLFF.

The chain employs TRBV6-5 and TRBJ1-2, with D uncertain. CDR1 and CDR2 (germline): MNHEY, SVGAGI. This CDR3 region has 14 residues. V was cut by 7 bases and J by 3 bases, with 15 bases left in between. CDR3 nucleotides: TGTGCCAGCAACCCCACCGAGAGGGACTATGGCTACACCTTC. It encodes CASNPTERDYGYTF.

This CDR3 is CASTGIKVGNAYYEQYF. CDR3 coding DNA: TGTGCCAGCACCGGAATTAAGGTCGGGAACGCCTACTACGAGCAGTACTTC. The chain employs TRBV7-9 and TRBJ2-7; a weak D match, TRBD2 (5 bases). The CDR3 has 17 residues. Deletions cut 7 bases from V and 3 bases from J, with 25 bases between. Germline CDR1 and CDR2: SEHNR and FQNEAQ (reference sequence).

The chain carries TRBV4-1 and TRBJ1-5; 7 nucleotides agree with TRBD1. The germline gives CDR1 MGHRA, CDR2 YSYEKL. This CDR3 is built from 15 residues. With 4 bases clipped from V and 2 bases from J, the junction kept 5 bases outside the gene matches. Here the CDR3 reads CASSRNTGGNQPQHF. In DNA, the CDR3 is TGCGCCAGCAGCCGCAACACAGGGGGCAATCAGCCCCAGCATTTT.

V and J are TRBV28 and TRBJ2-1; 10 nucleotides line up with TRBD2. The CDR3 contains 15 residues. Trimming cost V 5 bases and J 5 bases; bases outside gene matches: 6. Looked up from germline, CDR1 is MDHEN and CDR2 is SYDVKM. CDR3 protein: CASSGLAEGDNEQFF. CDR3 bases: TGTGCCAGCAGTGGACTAGCGGAGGGGGACAATGAGCAGTTCTTC. The full variable domain, rest sourced from reference TRBV28 and TRBJ2-1, is DVKVTQSSRYLVKRTGEKVFLECVQDMDHENMFWYRQDPGLGLRLIYFSYDVKMKEKGDIPEGYSVSREKKERFSLILESASTNQTSMYLCASSGLAEGDNEQFFGPGTRLTVL.

Written as DNA, the CDR3 is TGTGCCAGCAGATCGGGCTCTGGGGCCAACGTCCTGACTTTC. It yields the protein CASRSGSGANVLTF. The genes are TRBV6-5 and TRBJ2-6, with D unresolved. Trimming took off 6 bases at V and 0 bases at J, with 6 bases between the two ends. Germline CDR1 reads MNHEY; CDR2 reads SVGAGI. There are 14 residues in the CDR3.

The rearrangement joins TRBV7-3 to TRBJ2-1, with D unresolved. This CDR3 comprises 13 residues. Per the germline V gene, CDR1 is SGHTA and CDR2 is FQGTGA. Trimming pared 3 bases from V and 9 bases from J, leaving 12 bases between. The CDR3, as DNA: TGTGCCAGCAGCTTTGGTCTAACTATTGAGCAGTTCTTC. Translated: CASSFGLTIEQFF.

This clone occurred once. The chain recombines TRBV30 with TRBJ1-1; D is perhaps TRBD1 (5 bases). CDR3 length: 15 amino acids. The germline V and J ends were trimmed by 2 bases and 5 bases, with 18 bases remaining between them. CDR1 GTSNPN and CDR2 SVGIG come from the germline V gene (reference sequence). The CDR3 DNA is TGTGCCTGGAGTTACCCGGTGCAGGGTTATACTGAAGCTTTCTTT. Its protein is CAWSYPVQGYTEAFF.